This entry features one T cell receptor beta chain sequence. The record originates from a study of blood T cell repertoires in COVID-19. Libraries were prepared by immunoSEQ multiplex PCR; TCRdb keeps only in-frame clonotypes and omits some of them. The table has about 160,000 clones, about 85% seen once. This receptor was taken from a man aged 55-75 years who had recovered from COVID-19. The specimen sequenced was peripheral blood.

The CDR3 DNA is TGTGCCAGCTCACCAGGGGCAGGAAACACCATATATTTT. Its translation: CASSPGAGNTIYF. This chain connects TRBV18 to TRBJ1-3; weak D call: TRBD1 (5 bases). Germline assignment: CDR1 KGHSH and CDR2 LQKENI. This CDR3 is 13 amino acids long. V was shortened by 2 bases and J by 4 bases, with 6 bases between the two germline ends. Full variable domain (rest looked up from reference TRBV18 and TRBJ1-3): NAGVMQNPRHLVRRRGQEARLRCSPMKGHSHVYWYRQLPEEGLKFMVYLQKENIIDESGMPKERFSAEFPKEGPSILRIQQVVRGDSAAYFCASSPGAGNTIYFGEGSWLTVV.